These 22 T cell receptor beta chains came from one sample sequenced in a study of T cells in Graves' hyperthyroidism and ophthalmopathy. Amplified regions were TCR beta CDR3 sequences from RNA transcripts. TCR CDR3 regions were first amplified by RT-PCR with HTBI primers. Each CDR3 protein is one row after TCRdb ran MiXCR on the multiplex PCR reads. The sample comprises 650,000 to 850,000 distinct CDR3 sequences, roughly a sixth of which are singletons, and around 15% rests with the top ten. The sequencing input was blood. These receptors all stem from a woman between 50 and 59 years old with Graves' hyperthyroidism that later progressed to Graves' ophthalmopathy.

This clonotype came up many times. The CDR3 loop is CASSATGGWETQYF. Written as DNA, the CDR3 is TGTGCCAGCAGCGCAACAGGGGGCTGGGAGACCCAGTACTTC. The V call is TRBV11-2, the J call TRBJ2-5, with 9 bases matching TRBD1. V lost 5 bases to trimming and J lost 5 bases; unmatched junction nucleotides: 6. Germline CDR1 and CDR2: SGHAT and FQNNGV. The CDR3 consists of 14 residues.

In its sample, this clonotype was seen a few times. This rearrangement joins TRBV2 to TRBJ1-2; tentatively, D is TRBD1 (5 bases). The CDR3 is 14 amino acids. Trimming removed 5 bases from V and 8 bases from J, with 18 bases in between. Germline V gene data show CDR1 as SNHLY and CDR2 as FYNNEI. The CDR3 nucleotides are TGTGCCAGCAGTTCTAGACAGTCGGAGACGGGCTACACCTTC. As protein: CASSSRQSETGYTF.

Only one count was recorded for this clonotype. The DNA for the CDR3 is TGTGCCAGCAGCCCGTTGATGACAGAAAACACTGAAGCTTTCTTT. Amino acid sequence: CASSPLMTENTEAFF. V usage is TRBV14 and J usage is TRBJ1-1; TRBD1 might be the D (5 bases). V shed 4 bases and J shed 2 bases, with 14 bases lying between them. The germline gives CDR1 SGHDN, CDR2 FVKESK. The CDR3 contains 15 residues.

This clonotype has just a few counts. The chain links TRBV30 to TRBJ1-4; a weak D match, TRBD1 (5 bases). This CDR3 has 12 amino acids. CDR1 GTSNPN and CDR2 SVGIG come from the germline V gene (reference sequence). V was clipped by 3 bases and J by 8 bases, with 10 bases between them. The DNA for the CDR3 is TGTGCCTGGAGCCCAGGGACCGAAAAACTGTTTTTT. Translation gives CAWSPGTEKLFF. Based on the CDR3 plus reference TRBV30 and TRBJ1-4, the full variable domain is SQTIHQWPATLVQPVGSPLSLECTVEGTSNPNLYWYRQAAGRGLQLLFYSVGIGQISSEVPQNLSASRPQDRQFILSSKKLLLSDSGFYLCAWSPGTEKLFFGSGTQLSVL.

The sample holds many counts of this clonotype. The DNA for the CDR3 is TGCGCCAGCAGCTTCGAGGGCCGGGGCACTGAAGCTTTCTTT. Translating it yields CASSFEGRGTEAFF. This rearrangement joins TRBV5-1 to TRBJ1-1; D not certain. The V end was cut by 2 bases, the J end by 4 bases, with 12 bases between. The CDR3 has 14 amino acids. Germline assignment: CDR1 SGHRS and CDR2 YFSETQ.

CDR3 amino acids: CASSGGLAGVSTDTQYF. As DNA, the CDR3 is TGTGCCAGCAGCGGAGGACTAGCGGGGGTCAGCACAGATACGCAGTATTTT. The chain has TRBV9 and TRBJ2-3, with 13 positions matching TRBD2. Germline trimming cut 3 bases from V and 0 bases from J; bases unmatched to any gene: 4. CDR1 SGDLS and CDR2 YYNGEE come from the germline V gene. This CDR3 is built from 17 residues.

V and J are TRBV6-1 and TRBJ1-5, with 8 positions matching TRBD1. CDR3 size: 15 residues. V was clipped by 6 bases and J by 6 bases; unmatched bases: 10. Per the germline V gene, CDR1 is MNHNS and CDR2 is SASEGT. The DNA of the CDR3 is TGTGCCAGCAGCACTACCTACAGGGGGTCTCAGCCCCAGCATTTT. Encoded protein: CASSTTYRGSQPQHF.

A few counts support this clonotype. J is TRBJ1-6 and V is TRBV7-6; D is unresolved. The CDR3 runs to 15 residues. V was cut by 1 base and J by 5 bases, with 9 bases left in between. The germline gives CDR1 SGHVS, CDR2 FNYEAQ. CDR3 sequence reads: CASSLGPADNSPLHF. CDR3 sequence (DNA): TGTGCCAGCAGCTTAGGCCCGGCGGATAATTCACCCCTCCACTTT.

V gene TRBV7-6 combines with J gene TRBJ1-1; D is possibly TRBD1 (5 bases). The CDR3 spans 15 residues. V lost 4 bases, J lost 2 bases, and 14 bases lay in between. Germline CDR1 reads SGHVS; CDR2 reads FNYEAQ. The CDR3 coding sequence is TGTGCCAGCAGCTGGGGACGAGGGATTAACACTGAAGCTTTCTTT. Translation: CASSWGRGINTEAFF. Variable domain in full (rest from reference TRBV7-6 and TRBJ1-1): GAGVSQSPRYKVTKRGQDVALRCDPISGHVSLYWYRQALGQGPEFLTYFNYEAQQDKSGLPNDRFSAERPEGSISTLTIQRTEQRDSAMYRCASSWGRGINTEAFFGQGTRLTVV.

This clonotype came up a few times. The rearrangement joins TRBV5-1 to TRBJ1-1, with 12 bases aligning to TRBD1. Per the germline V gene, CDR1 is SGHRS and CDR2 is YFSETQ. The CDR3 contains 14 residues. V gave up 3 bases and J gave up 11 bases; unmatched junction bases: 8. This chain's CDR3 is CASSSPGQGASAFF. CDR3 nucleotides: TGCGCCAGCAGCTCGCCGGGACAGGGGGCCTCGGCTTTCTTT.

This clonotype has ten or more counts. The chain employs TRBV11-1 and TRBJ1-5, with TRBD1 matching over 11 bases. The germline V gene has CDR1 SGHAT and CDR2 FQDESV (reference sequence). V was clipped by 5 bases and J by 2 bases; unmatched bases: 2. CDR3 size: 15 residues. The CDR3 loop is CASSAGQGGNQPQHF. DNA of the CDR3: TGTGCCAGCAGCGCGGGACAGGGGGGCAATCAGCCCCAGCATTTT.

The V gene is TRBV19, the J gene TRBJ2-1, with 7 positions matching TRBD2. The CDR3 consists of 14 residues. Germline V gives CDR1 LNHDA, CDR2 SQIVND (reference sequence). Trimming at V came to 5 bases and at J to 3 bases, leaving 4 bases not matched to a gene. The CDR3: CASSAERGYNEQFF. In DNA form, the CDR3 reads TGTGCCAGTAGTGCTGAGCGGGGCTACAATGAGCAGTTCTTC.

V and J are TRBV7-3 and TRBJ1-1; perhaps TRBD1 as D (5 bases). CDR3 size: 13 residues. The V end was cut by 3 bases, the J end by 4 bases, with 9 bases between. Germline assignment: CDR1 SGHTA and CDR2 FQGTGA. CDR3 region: CASSFGDLTEAFF. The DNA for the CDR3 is TGTGCCAGCAGCTTCGGGGACCTCACTGAAGCTTTCTTT.

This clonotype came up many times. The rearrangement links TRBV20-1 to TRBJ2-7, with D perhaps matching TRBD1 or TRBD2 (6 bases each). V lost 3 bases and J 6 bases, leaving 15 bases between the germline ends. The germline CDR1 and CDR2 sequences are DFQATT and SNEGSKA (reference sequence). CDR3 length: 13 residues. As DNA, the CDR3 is TGCAGTGCTAGGGGGGGCGGTCAGGGCGAGCAGTACTTC. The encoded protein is CSARGGGQGEQYF.

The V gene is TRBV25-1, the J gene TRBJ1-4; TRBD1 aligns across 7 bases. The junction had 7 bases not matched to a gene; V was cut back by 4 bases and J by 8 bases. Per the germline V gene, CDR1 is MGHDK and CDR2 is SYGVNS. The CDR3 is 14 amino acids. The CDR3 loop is CASSGGGVGEKLFF. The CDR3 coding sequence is TGTGCCAGCAGTGGAGGGGGCGTCGGGGAAAAACTGTTTTTT.

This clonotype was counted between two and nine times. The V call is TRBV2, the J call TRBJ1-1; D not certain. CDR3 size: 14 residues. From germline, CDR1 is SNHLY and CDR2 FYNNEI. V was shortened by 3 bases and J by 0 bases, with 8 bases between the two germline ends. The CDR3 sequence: CASSETRMNTEAFF. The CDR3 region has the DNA TGTGCCAGCAGTGAGACAAGGATGAACACTGAAGCTTTCTTT.

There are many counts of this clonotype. The CDR3: CASSPRAGGSETQYF. CDR3 nucleotides: TGCGCCAGCAGCCCCCGAGCGGGGGGATCCGAGACCCAGTACTTC. This sequence joins TRBV5-1 and TRBJ2-5, with 9 bases matching TRBD2. This CDR3 has 15 residues. The germline gives CDR1 SGHRS, CDR2 YFSETQ. The V gene end was trimmed by 4 bases and the J gene end by 5 bases; junction bases not matched to a gene: 9.

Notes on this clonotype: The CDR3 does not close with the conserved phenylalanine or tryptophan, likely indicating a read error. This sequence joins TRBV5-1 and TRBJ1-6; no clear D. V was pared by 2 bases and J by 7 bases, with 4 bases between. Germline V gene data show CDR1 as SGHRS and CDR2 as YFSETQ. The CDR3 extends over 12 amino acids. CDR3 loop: CASSLGNSPLHL. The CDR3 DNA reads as TGCGCCAGCAGCTTAGGCAATTCACCCCTCCACCTT.

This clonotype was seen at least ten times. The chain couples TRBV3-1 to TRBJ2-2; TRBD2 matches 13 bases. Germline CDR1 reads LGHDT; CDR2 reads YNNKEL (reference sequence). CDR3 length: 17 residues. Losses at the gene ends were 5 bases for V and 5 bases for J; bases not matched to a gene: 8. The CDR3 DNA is TGTGCCAGCAGCTTTACTAGCGGGGGGGCATGGACCGGGGAGCTGTTTTTT. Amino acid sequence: CASSFTSGGAWTGELFF. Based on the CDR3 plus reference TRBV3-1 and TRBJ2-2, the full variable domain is DTAVSQTPKYLVTQMGNDKSIKCEQNLGHDTMYWYKQDSKKFLKIMFSYNNKELIINETVPNRFSPKSPDKAHLNLHINSLELGDSAVYFCASSFTSGGAWTGELFFGEGSRLTVL.

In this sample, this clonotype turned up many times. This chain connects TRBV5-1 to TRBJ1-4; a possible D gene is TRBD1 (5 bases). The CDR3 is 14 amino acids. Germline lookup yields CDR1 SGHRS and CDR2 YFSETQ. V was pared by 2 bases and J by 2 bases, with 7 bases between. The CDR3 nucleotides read TGCGCCAGCAGCTTCTCAGGGACTAATGAAAAACTGTTTTTT. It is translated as CASSFSGTNEKLFF.

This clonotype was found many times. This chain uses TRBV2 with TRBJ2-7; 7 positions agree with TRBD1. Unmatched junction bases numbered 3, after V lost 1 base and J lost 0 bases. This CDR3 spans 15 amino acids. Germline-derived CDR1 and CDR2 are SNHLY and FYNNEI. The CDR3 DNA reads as TGTGCCAGCAGTGAAGGACAGGGCAGCTCCTACGAGCAGTACTTC. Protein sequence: CASSEGQGSSYEQYF.

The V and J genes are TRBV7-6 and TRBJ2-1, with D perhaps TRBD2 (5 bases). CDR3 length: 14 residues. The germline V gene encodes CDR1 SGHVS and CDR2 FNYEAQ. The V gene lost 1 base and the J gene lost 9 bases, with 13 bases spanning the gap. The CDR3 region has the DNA TGTGCCAGCAGCTTAGATCGGTTGAGCGGTGAGCAGTTCTTC. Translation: CASSLDRLSGEQFF.